This TCR beta chain originates from a study of blood T cells in healthy people across ages. Broader study findings: Estimates of total diversity, which came from one million sequenced T cells, were considered to be underestimates. Among T cells, TCR beta diversity per million cells dropped roughly linearly as age rose.

It was with a sample-barcoded 5' primer and a J-beta primer mix that a second PCR of about 6 to 12 cycles was run. CDR3-containing paired-end reads numbered at least 2.5 million in each sample. One entry per CDR3 protein results from TCRdb running MiXCR on the 5' RACE reads. This table holds hundreds of thousands of distinct CDR3 sequences, approximately 53% found once. Concerning this clonotype itself: The antigen is undetermined.

V shed 1 base, J shed 9 bases, and the junction held 12 bases outside the gene matches. From germline, CDR1 is SGHTA and CDR2 FQGNSA. This CDR3 has 17 residues. The chain couples TRBV7-2 to TRBJ1-5, with 10 bases fitting TRBD1. Specimen: blood. This TCR derives from a man aged 40-49 years in good health. DNA of the CDR3: TGTGCCAGCAGCTTAGTCCCCCGGGACAGGGGTGAGTGGCCCCAGCATTTT. Amino acids: CASSLVPRDRGEWPQHF.